This T cell receptor beta chain was found in a study of neurological immune-mediated disorders. About the research overall: Secondary progressive disease was present in 3, and relapsing-remitting disease in roughly 30, of the approximately 35 multiple sclerosis patients. Findings and limits, study-wide: The greatest TCR clonal expansion appeared in HTLV-1-associated myelopathy and the smallest, falling below healthy controls, in multiple sclerosis.

This clonotype has a count of ten or more. Antigen: not known. This CDR3 contains 17 residues. After removal of 1 base from V and 7 bases from J, the junction contained 6 bases not matched to a gene. Germline CDR1 is LGHDT and CDR2 is YNNKEL (reference sequence). As for the cDNA, it was generated by 5'RACE with 10-nucleotide random UMIs. One entry per CDR3 protein, called by TCRdb with MiXCR from the 5' RACE reads. The sample gives 60,000 to 85,000 distinct CDR3 sequences, roughly 4.5% of which show up once; about 2.2% is in the top ten. The chain has TRBV3-1 and TRBJ2-1, with 14 positions matching TRBD2. The sequenced sample consisted of PBMCs. The source of this sequence is a woman in her 70s with multiple sclerosis. The CDR3 loop is CASSQGRGLAGVNEQFF. The CDR3 bases are TGTGCCAGCAGCCAAGGACGGGGACTAGCGGGAGTTAATGAGCAGTTCTTC.